The sequence of this TCR beta chain was determined in a study of OX40 agonist ivuxolimab in advanced cancers. General study points: Some nonresponders also had low normalized T-cell clonal expansion.

V lost 2 bases and J 4 bases, leaving 11 bases between the germline ends. The germline gives CDR1 SGHRS, CDR2 YFSETQ. The CDR3 is made up of 14 amino acids. This table comes from immunoSEQ multiplex PCR, and its TCRdb copy is limited to in-frame clones, with some not included. This sample has about 70,000 clones, with roughly four fifths found just once. About this clone itself: Its target is not known.

The chain recombines TRBV5-1 with TRBJ2-3; weak D call: TRBD1 (5 bases). Material: CD4+ or CD8+ T cells sorted from blood, obtained in a trial of the OX40 agonist ivuxolimab. The receptor's source is an adult with an advanced solid tumor such as melanoma, head and neck, liver or kidney cancer. The CDR3 loop reads CASSFLGAPDTQYF. The CDR3 coding sequence is TGCGCCAGCAGCTTTTTAGGGGCCCCAGATACGCAGTATTTT.